The entry below describes one T cell receptor beta chain. What it recognizes is unknown. The J segment lost 9 bases and the V segment lost 6 bases, leaving 12 bases of the junction unmatched. In germline, CDR1 is MNHEY, CDR2 SVGAGI. CDR3 length equals 16 residues. These data belong to a study of blood T cells in healthy people across ages. Together with a sample-barcoded 5' primer, a J-beta primer mix was included in a second PCR lasting roughly 6 to 12 cycles. Every molecule of cDNA carried a tag from a template-switch adaptor with 12 random nucleotides. Every sample gave at least 2.5 million paired-end reads containing CDR3. MiXCR, run by TCRdb on the 5' RACE reads, gives a single entry per CDR3 protein. The profile shows under 2 million distinct CDR3 sequences, approximately 32% of them singletons. Researchers isolated at least 7 million PBMCs per sample. Study-level findings and limits: The long-lived group displayed more naive CD4+ cells, plus higher diversity, than the aged donors did.

The sequence was obtained from a woman aged 25 to 39 in good health. The chain carries TRBV6-5 and TRBJ1-6, with 9 bases matching TRBD1. The source material was blood. DNA for the CDR3: TGTGCCAGCAGCAAGGCCGGACAGGGGATTCTTTCACCCCTCCACTTT. It translates to CASSKAGQGILSPLHF.